The clone carrying this T cell receptor (beta chain) appeared a single time. The data originate from a study of blood T cell repertoires in COVID-19. Trimming took 1 base from V and 0 from J; bases not matched to a gene: 4. Germline V lookup: CDR1 SGHNT, CDR2 YENEEA. CDR3 length: 17 amino acids. TCRdb's table, derived via immunoSEQ multiplex PCR, lists solely in-frame clones and lacks some. The table shows approximately 41,000 clones, with approximately 82% occurring only once. This sequence joins TRBV11-3 and TRBJ2-2; 8 bases fit TRBD2. Sample: peripheral blood. This TCR derives from an elderly woman with acute or convalescent COVID-19. The CDR3 here is CASSLAGGLANTGELFF. The CDR3, as DNA: TGTGCCAGCAGCTTAGCGGGGGGGCTCGCGAACACCGGGGAGCTGTTTTTT.